The text below deals with one T cell receptor beta chain. The CDR3 runs 15 residues. The germline V gene encodes CDR1 SGHRS and CDR2 YFSETQ. V lost 4 bases to trimming and J lost 2 bases, with 15 bases between them. The data originate from a study of blood T cell repertoires in COVID-19. The data were produced by immunoSEQ multiplex PCR, yet TCRdb's version contains in-frame clones alone and is incomplete. Of 350,000 to 400,000 clones in the sample, approximately 86% are singletons; the top ten hold roughly 6.6%. The chain recombines TRBV5-1 with TRBJ1-2; D perhaps matches TRBD1 (6 bases). The clonotype comes from a woman between 55 and 75 years old with COVID-19, enrolled during active disease. Sequencing was done on a sample of peripheral blood. CDR3 residues: CASSRLSGGNYGYTF. The CDR3 coding sequence is TGCGCCAGCAGCCGGCTAAGTGGGGGCAACTATGGCTACACCTTC.